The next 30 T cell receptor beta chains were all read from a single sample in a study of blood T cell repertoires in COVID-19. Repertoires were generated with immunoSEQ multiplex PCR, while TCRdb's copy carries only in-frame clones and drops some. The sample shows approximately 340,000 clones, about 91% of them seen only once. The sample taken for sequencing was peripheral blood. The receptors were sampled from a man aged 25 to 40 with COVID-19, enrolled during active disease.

The CDR3 bases are TGTGCCAGCAGTCTAGCGGACCCCCGCGAGCAGTACTTC. Protein product: CASSLADPREQYF. The J gene is TRBJ2-7, the V gene TRBV28, with TRBD2 identical over 7 bases. CDR1 and CDR2 from the germline V gene are MDHEN and SYDVKM. Trimming cost V 5 bases and J 6 bases; bases outside gene matches: 7. The CDR3 is 13 residues long.

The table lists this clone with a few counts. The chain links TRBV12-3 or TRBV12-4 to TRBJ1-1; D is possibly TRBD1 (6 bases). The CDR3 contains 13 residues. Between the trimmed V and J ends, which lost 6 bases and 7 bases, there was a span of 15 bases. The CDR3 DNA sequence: TGTGCCAGCAGGATACAGGGCTGGGATGAAGCTTTCTTT. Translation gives CASRIQGWDEAFF.

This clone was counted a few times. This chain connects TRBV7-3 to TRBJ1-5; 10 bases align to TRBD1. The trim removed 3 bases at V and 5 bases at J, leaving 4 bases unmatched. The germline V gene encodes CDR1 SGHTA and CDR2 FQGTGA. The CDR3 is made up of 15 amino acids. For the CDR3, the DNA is TGTGCCAGCAGCTTCGGGACAGGGGAGGATCAGCCCCAGCATTTT. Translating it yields CASSFGTGEDQPQHF. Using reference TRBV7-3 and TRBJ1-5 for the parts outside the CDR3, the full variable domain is GAGVSQTPSNKVTEKGKYVELRCDPISGHTALYWYRQSLGQGPEFLIYFQGTGAADDSGLPNDRFFAVRPEGSVSTLKIQRTERGDSAVYLCASSFGTGEDQPQHFGDGTRLSIL.

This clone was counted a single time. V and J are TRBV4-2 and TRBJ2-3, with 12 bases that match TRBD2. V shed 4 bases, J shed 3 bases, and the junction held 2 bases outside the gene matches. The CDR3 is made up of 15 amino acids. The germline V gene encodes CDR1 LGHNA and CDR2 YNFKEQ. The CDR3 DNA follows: TGTGCCAGCAGCCGGGGGACTAGCGGGACAGATACGCAGTATTTT. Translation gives CASSRGTSGTDTQYF.

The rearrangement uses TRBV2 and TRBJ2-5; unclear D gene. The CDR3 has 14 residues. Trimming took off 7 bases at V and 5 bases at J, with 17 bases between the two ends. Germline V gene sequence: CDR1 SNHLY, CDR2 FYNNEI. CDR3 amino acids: CASTPMPLAETQYF. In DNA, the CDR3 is TGTGCCAGCACCCCAATGCCGCTTGCGGAGACCCAGTACTTC.

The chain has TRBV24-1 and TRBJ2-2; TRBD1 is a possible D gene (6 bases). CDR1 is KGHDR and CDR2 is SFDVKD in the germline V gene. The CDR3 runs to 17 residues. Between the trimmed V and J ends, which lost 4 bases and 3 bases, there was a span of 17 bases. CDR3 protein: CATSDPAEQGDTGELFF. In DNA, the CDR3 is TGTGCCACCAGTGACCCAGCGGAACAGGGCGACACCGGGGAGCTGTTTTTT.

In nucleotides, the CDR3 is TGCGCCAGCAGAAAACCCGGGACATCTAATGAAAAACTGTTTTTT. This encodes CASRKPGTSNEKLFF. The rearrangement uses TRBV5-1 and TRBJ1-4; possibly TRBD1 for D (6 bases). V gave up 5 bases and J gave up 3 bases, with 14 bases separating them. The CDR3 contains 15 residues. Germline assignment: CDR1 SGHRS and CDR2 YFSETQ.

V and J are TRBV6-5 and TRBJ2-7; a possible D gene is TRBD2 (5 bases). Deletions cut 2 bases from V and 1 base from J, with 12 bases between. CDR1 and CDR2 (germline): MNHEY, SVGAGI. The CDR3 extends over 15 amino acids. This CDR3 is CASSYQSSGSYEQYF. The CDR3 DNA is TGTGCCAGCAGTTACCAATCCTCGGGGTCCTACGAGCAGTACTTC.

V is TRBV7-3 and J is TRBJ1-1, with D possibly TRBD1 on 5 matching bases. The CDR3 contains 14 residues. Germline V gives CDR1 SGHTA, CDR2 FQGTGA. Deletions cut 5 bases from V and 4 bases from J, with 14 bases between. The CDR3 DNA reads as TGTGCCAGCAGCCGGGAGGGGCGGGGCACTGAAGCTTTCTTT. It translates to CASSREGRGTEAFF.

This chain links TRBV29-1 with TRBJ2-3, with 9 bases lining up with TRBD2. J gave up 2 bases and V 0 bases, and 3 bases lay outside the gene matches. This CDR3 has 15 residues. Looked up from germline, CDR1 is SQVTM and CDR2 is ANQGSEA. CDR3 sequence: CSVEELAGLTDTQYF. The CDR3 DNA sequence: TGCAGCGTTGAAGAACTAGCGGGCCTCACAGATACGCAGTATTTT.

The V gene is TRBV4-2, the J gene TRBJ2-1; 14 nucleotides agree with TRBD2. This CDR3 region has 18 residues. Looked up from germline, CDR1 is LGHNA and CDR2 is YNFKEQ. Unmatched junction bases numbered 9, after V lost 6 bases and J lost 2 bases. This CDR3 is CASSQGLAGAPPYNEQFF. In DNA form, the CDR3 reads TGTGCCAGCAGTCAGGGACTAGCGGGAGCCCCTCCCTACAATGAGCAGTTCTTC.

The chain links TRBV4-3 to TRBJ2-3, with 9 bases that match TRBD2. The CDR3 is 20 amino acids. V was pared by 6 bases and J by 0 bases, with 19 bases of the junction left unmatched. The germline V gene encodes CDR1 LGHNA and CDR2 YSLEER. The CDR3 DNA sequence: TGCGCCAGCAGTTTTCTGAGAATGCGGGAGGGCCGGCCGAGCACAGATACGCAGTATTTT. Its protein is CASSFLRMREGRPSTDTQYF.

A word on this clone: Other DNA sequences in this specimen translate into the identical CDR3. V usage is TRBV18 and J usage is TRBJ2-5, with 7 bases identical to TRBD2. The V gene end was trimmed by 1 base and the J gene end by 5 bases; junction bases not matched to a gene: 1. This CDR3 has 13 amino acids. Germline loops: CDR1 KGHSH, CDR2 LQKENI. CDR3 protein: CASSPRSGETQYF. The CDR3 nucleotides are TGTGCCAGCTCACCACGTAGCGGGGAGACCCAGTACTTC.

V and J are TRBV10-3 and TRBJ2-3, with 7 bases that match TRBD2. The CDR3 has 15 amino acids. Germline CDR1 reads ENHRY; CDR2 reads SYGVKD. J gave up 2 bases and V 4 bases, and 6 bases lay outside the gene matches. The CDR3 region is CAISGPGGTTDTQYF. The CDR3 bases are TGTGCCATCAGTGGACCCGGGGGGACCACAGATACGCAGTATTTT.

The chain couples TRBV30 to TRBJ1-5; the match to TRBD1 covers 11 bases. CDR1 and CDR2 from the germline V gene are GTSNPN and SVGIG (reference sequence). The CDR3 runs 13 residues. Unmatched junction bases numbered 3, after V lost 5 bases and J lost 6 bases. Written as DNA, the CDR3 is TGTGCCTGGGGACAGGGGGCGCGTCAGCCCCAGCATTTT. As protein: CAWGQGARQPQHF.

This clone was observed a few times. The DNA for the CDR3 is TGTGCCAGCAGCTTCTCCGGACAGATTTCCTACGAGCAGTACTTC. It is translated as CASSFSGQISYEQYF. V usage is TRBV5-5 and J usage is TRBJ2-7, with D perhaps matching TRBD1 (6 bases). The ends were cut back, 2 bases at V and 1 base at J, with 13 bases in the middle. Germline lookup yields CDR1 SGHKS and CDR2 YYEKEE (reference sequence). This CDR3 has 15 amino acids.

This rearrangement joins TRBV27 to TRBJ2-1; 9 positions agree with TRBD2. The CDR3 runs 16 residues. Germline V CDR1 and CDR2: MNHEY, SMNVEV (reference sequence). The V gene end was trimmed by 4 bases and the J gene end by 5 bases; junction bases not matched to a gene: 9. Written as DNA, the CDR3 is TGTGCCAGCAGTTCATCCCCCCAGCGGGGGGACAATGAGCAGTTCTTC. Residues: CASSSSPQRGDNEQFF.

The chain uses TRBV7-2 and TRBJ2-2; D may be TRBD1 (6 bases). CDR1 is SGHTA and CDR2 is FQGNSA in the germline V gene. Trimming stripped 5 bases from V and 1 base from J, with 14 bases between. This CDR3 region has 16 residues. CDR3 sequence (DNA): TGTGCCAGCAGCACCCTAGACAGGCGGAACACCGGGGAGCTGTTTTTT. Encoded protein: CASSTLDRRNTGELFF.

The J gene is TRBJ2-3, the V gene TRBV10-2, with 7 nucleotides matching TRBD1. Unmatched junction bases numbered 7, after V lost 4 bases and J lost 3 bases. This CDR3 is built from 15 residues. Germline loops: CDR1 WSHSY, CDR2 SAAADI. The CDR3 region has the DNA TGCGCCAGCAGTGTGGTGGCAGGGGGAACAGATACGCAGTATTTT. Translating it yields CASSVVAGGTDTQYF.

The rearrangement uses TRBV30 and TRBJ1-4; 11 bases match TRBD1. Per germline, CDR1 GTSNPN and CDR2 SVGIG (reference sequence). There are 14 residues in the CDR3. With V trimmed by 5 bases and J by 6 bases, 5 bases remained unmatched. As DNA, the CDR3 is TGTGCCTGGGGCACGGGACAGGGGGATGAAAAACTGTTTTTT. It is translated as CAWGTGQGDEKLFF.

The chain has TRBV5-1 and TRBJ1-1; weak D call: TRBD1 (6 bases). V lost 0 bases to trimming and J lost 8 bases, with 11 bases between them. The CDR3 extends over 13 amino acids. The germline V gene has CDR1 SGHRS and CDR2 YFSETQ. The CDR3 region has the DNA TGCGCCAGCAGCTTGGTTGGCGGACAGGAAGCTTTCTTT. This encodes CASSLVGGQEAFF. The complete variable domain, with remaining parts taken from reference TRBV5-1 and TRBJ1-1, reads KAGVTQTPRYLIKTRGQQVTLSCSPISGHRSVSWYQQTPGQGLQFLFEYFSETQRNKGNFPGRFSGRQFSNSRSEMNVSTLELGDSALYLCASSLVGGQEAFFGQGTRLTVV.

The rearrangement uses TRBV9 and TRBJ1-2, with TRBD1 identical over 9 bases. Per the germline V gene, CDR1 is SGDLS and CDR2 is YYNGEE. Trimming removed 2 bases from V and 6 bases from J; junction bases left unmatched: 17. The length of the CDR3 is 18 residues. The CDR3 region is CASSVWPRTGVDRNGYTF. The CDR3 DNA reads TGTGCCAGCAGCGTTTGGCCTCGGACAGGGGTCGACAGAAATGGCTACACCTTC. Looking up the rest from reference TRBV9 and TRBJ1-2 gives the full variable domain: DSGVTQTPKHLITATGQRVTLRCSPRSGDLSVYWYQQSLDQGLQFLIQYYNGEERAKGNILERFSAQQFPDLHSELNLSSLELGDSALYFCASSVWPRTGVDRNGYTFGSGTRLTVV.

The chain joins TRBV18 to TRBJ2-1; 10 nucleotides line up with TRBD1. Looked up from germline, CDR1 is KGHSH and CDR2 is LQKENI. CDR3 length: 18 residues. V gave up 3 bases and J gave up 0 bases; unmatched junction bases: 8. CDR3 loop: CASSPGQGQISSYNEQFF. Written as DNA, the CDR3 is TGTGCCAGCTCACCGGGACAGGGGCAAATAAGCTCCTACAATGAGCAGTTCTTC.

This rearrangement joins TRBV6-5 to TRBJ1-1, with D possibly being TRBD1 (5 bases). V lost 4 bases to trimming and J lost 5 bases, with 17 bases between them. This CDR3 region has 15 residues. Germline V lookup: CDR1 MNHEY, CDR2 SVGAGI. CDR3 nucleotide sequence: TGTGCCAGCAGTTCGATGGCAGGGCTGTCGACTGAAGCTTTCTTT. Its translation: CASSSMAGLSTEAFF.

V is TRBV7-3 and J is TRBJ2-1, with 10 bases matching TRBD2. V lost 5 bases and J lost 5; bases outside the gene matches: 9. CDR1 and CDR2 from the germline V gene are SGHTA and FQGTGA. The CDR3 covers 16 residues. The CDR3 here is CASSRSLAGAHNEQFF. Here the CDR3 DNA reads TGTGCCAGCAGCCGATCCCTAGCGGGAGCCCACAATGAGCAGTTCTTC.

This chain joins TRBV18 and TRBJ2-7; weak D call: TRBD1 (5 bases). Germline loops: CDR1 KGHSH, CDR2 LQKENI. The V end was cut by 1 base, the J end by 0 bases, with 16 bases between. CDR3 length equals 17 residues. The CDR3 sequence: CASSPRLPDMSSYEQYF. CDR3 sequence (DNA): TGTGCCAGCTCACCACGTCTCCCGGACATGAGCTCCTACGAGCAGTACTTC.

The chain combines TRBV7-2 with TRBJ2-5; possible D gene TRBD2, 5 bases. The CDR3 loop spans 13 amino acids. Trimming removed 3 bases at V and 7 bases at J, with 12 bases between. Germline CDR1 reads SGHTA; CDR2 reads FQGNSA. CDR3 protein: CASSFYGVGTQYF. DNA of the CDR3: TGTGCCAGCAGCTTCTACGGGGTGGGGACCCAGTACTTC.

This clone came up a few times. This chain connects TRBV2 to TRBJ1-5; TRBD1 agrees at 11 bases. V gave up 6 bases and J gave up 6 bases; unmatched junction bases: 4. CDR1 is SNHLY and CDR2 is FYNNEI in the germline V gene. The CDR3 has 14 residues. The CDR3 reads CASRLGQGVQPQHF. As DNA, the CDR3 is TGTGCCAGCAGGTTGGGACAGGGGGTTCAGCCCCAGCATTTT.

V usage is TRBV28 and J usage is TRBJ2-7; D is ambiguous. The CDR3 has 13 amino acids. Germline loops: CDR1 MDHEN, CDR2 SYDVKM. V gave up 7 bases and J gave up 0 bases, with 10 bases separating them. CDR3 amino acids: CASISTLSYEQYF. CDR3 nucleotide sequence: TGTGCCAGCATTTCGACACTCTCCTACGAGCAGTACTTC.

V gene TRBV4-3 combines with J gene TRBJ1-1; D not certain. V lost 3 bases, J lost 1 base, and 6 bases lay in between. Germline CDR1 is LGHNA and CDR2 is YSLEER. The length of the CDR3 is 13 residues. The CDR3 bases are TGCGCCAGCAGCCACAGTGGGAACACTGAAGCTTTCTTT. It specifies CASSHSGNTEAFF.